The text below deals with one TCR beta chain. This specimen comes from a study of shared clonotypes between healthy human individuals. Study-wide background: Contributing individuals were two females and a few males aged 18 to 49.

Deep-level running was used for the assay. Unsorted PBMC samples were amplified in replicate PCRs containing 300 ng DNA, about 28,000 T cell genomes. The method was immunoSEQ multiplex PCR; TCRdb's version includes in-frame clones alone and lacks a portion of them. The sample shows approximately 500,000 clones, about four fifths of them seen only once. This receptor was identified in a woman between 40 and 55 years old in good health. Some clones in this sample may be carry-over from other donors' samples. What was sequenced was PBMCs.

The CDR3 reads CASSRTLAASLYEQYF. CDR3 sequence (DNA): TGTGCCAGCAGTCGAACCCTAGCGGCAAGCCTCTACGAGCAGTACTTC. The chain couples TRBV28 to TRBJ2-7, with TRBD2 identical over 7 bases. Losses at the gene ends were 5 bases for V and 3 bases for J; bases not matched to a gene: 13. This CDR3 comprises 16 residues. Per germline, CDR1 MDHEN and CDR2 SYDVKM.